Listed here are 30 T cell receptor beta chains from one sample, sequenced in a study of T cell repertoires in cytomegalovirus infection (dated by TCRdb to the late 2010s). For sequencing, an Illumina HiSeq 1500 was employed. In TCRdb, the public reads were trimmed at Q25 with fastp and aligned with MiXCR, with productive beta chains retained. Duplicate CDR3 protein sequences are folded into a single record with the most common DNA and genes. The sample table contains hundreds of thousands of distinct CDR3 sequences; only one count was recorded for 8% to 9.5% of them. The top ten constitute approximately 4.7% of the sample. Source material: PBMCs. The origin of the receptors is a human donor in good health (CMV status not recorded). Some clones in this sample may be carry-over from other donors' samples.

The CDR3 DNA reads TGCGCCAGCAGCCAAGATCAACCGCCCTACGAGCAGTACTTC. Translated, it gives CASSQDQPPYEQYF. J is TRBJ2-7 and V is TRBV4-3; D not resolved. Trimming took 0 bases from V and 2 from J, leaving 8 bases between them. The CDR3 consists of 14 residues. Looked up from germline, CDR1 is LGHNA and CDR2 is YSLEER.

This sequence joins TRBV7-9 and TRBJ2-7, with TRBD1 identical over 11 bases. Trimming removed 5 bases from V and 5 bases from J; junction bases left unmatched: 5. The germline gives CDR1 SEHNR, CDR2 FQNEAQ (reference sequence). This CDR3 spans 14 amino acids. The CDR3 loop is CASSGTGGSDEQYF. As DNA, the CDR3 is TGTGCCAGCAGCGGGACAGGGGGAAGCGACGAGCAGTACTTC.

This clonotype was observed at least ten times. The chain employs TRBV7-8 and TRBJ1-5, with no clear D. The CDR3 loop spans 14 amino acids. Per the germline V gene, CDR1 is SGHVS and CDR2 is FQNEAQ. V was clipped by 5 bases and J by 5 bases, with 13 bases between them. CDR3 DNA: TGTGCCAGCAGCCAACTTGGGCGCGATCAGCCCCAGCATTTT. Its protein is CASSQLGRDQPQHF.

This clonotype has more than one count but fewer than ten. This chain uses TRBV4-3 with TRBJ2-7; the D is unclear. CDR1 is LGHNA, CDR2 YSLEER, per germline. This CDR3 spans 13 amino acids. V was shortened by 3 bases and J by 0 bases, with 6 bases between the two germline ends. CDR3 sequence: CASSQTFSYEQYF. Here the CDR3 DNA reads TGCGCCAGCAGCCAGACGTTCTCCTACGAGCAGTACTTC.

In regard to this clonotype: One base away lies a much larger clone, so this may be a sequencing read error. This chain joins TRBV7-2 and TRBJ1-2, with a weak D call TRBD1 (5 bases). Germline V gene lookup returns CDR1 SGHTA and CDR2 FQGNSA. The length of the CDR3 is 15 residues. CDR3 coding DNA: TGTGTCAGCAGCTTAGGGAGCAGGGCTGGGGACGGCTACACCTTC. Its protein product is CVSSLGSRAGDGYTF.

The chain couples TRBV28 to TRBJ2-5; D uncertain. The CDR3 runs 14 residues. V lost 3 bases and J lost 4, with 12 bases in between. The V gene's germline CDR1 is MDHEN and CDR2 SYDVKM. The CDR3 DNA reads TGTGCCAGCAGTTTCAGGCGGTGGGGAGAGACCCAGTACTTC. Translation: CASSFRRWGETQYF.

The gene calls are TRBV11-3 and TRBJ2-1; D is unresolved. V was trimmed by 5 bases and J by 0 bases, leaving 8 bases between them. Per the germline V gene, CDR1 is SGHNT and CDR2 is YENEEA. This CDR3 has 14 residues. The chain's CDR3 is CASSPTSSYNEQFF. Here the CDR3 DNA reads TGTGCCAGCAGCCCTACCAGCTCCTACAATGAGCAGTTCTTC.

This clonotype was observed a few times. CDR3 amino acids: CASGGAETQYF. The CDR3 DNA reads TGTGCCAGCGGGGGAGCAGAGACCCAGTACTTC. The chain uses TRBV6-1 and TRBJ2-5; D is tentatively TRBD1 or TRBD2 (5 bases each). CDR1 and CDR2 (germline): MNHNS, SASEGT. The CDR3 is made up of 11 amino acids. V gave up 8 bases and J gave up 4 bases, with 8 bases separating them.

The sample holds many counts of this clonotype. The chain employs TRBV7-2 and TRBJ1-5; D unclear. Trimming took off 5 bases at V and 4 bases at J, with 12 bases between the two ends. The germline gives CDR1 SGHTA, CDR2 FQGNSA. The CDR3 has 14 residues. Written as DNA, the CDR3 is TGTGCCAGCAGCCTAGGACGGTCAAATCAGCCCCAGCATTTT. Encoded protein: CASSLGRSNQPQHF.

V and J are TRBV5-5 and TRBJ2-3, with 7 positions matching TRBD1. CDR1 SGHKS and CDR2 YYEKEE come from the germline V gene (reference sequence). V trimming: 4 bases; J trimming: 0 bases; junction bases outside the gene matches: 5. The CDR3 totals 15 residues. DNA of the CDR3: TGTGCCAGCAGCCCGACAGGGTCTAGCACAGATACGCAGTATTTT. Residues: CASSPTGSSTDTQYF.

The V and J genes are TRBV20-1 and TRBJ1-5; 10 bases fit TRBD1. The J segment lost 3 bases and the V segment lost 1 base, leaving 12 bases of the junction unmatched. The CDR3 runs to 18 residues. The germline V gene has CDR1 DFQATT and CDR2 SNEGSKA (reference sequence). The CDR3 region is CSARAPPGQGKFNQPQHF. As DNA, the CDR3 is TGCAGTGCTAGAGCCCCCCCGGGACAGGGGAAGTTCAATCAGCCCCAGCATTTT.

Turning to this clonotype: A single base separates this from a much larger clone, so it may be a read error. The J gene is TRBJ2-7, the V gene TRBV7-8; D may be TRBD1 (6 bases). The ends were cut back, 1 base at V and 5 bases at J, with 18 bases in the middle. The CDR3 length is 16 residues. Germline-derived CDR1 and CDR2 are SGHVS and FQNEAQ. The CDR3 loop reads CASSLGEGLGANEQYF. The CDR3 DNA sequence: TGTGCCAGCAGCTTAGGGGAAGGACTGGGGGCCAACGAGCAGTACTTC. The variable domain in full, completed from reference TRBV7-8 and TRBJ2-7, reads GAGVSQSPRYKVAKRGQDVALRCDPISGHVSLFWYQQALGQGPEFLTYFQNEAQLDKSGLPSDRFFAERPEGSVSTLKIQRTQQEDSAVYLCASSLGEGLGANEQYFGPGTRLTVT.

There are a few counts of this clonotype. The chain couples TRBV12-3 or TRBV12-4 to TRBJ1-6; 9 positions agree with TRBD1. V shed 2 bases, J shed 14 bases, and the junction held 1 base outside the gene matches. This CDR3 is 12 amino acids long. The CDR3 coding sequence is TGTGCCAGCAGTTTAAGGGACAGGGCCCTCCACTTT. The encoded protein is CASSLRDRALHF.

This clonotype came up many times. The chain joins TRBV7-2 to TRBJ1-3, with D tentatively TRBD1 (6 bases). The V and J ends lost 0 bases and 0 bases respectively, with 15 bases between them. The germline V gene has CDR1 SGHTA and CDR2 FQGNSA. This CDR3 has 18 residues. The CDR3 DNA is TGTGCCAGCAGCTTAGCGCTGGGGGGCCTGAGCTCTGGAAACACCATATATTTT. It codes for CASSLALGGLSSGNTIYF. The variable domain in full, with the rest retrieved from reference TRBV7-2 and TRBJ1-3, is GAGVSQSPSNKVTEKGKDVELRCDPISGHTALYWYRQSLGQGLEFLIYFQGNSAPDKSGLPSDRFSAERTGGSVSTLTIQRTQQEDSAVYLCASSLALGGLSSGNTIYFGEGSWLTVV.

This clonotype was picked up many times. The genes are TRBV20-1 and TRBJ1-2; D is uncertain. V lost 1 base and J lost 4, with 16 bases in between. This CDR3 is built from 15 residues. Germline loops: CDR1 DFQATT, CDR2 SNEGSKA (reference sequence). This CDR3 reads CSARVGTDRSYGYTF. The CDR3 DNA is TGCAGTGCTAGAGTAGGCACAGATCGTAGCTATGGCTACACCTTC.

V usage is TRBV30 and J usage is TRBJ2-7; 12 nucleotides agree with TRBD2. This CDR3 has 14 residues. Germline CDR1 reads GTSNPN; CDR2 reads SVGIG (reference sequence). The ends lost 1 base at V and 10 bases at J; junction bases unmatched: 8. This CDR3 is CAWSGTSGNTRQYF. In DNA form, the CDR3 reads TGTGCCTGGAGTGGGACTAGCGGGAATACGAGACAGTACTTC.

In the case of this clonotype: Compared with germline, one end of the junction differs, possibly owing to a read error. The chain employs TRBV5-3 and TRBJ1-3; D may be TRBD1 (5 bases). TRBV5-3 counts as an open reading frame of uncertain function. There are 16 residues in the CDR3. The CDR3 region has the DNA TGTGCCAGCAGCTCGGATCCAGGGAGGCGTGGAAACACCATATATTTT. Encoded protein: CASSSDPGRRGNTIYF.

About this clonotype itself: It may be a read error: a sequence one base away is much more abundant. This rearrangement joins TRBV11-2 to TRBJ2-1, with D unclear. Germline CDR1 reads SGHAT; CDR2 reads FQNNGV. This CDR3 has 12 residues. The CDR3 is CASSVDWGEQFF. CDR3 in DNA: TGTGCCAGCAGCGTAGATTGGGGTGAGCAGTTCTTC.

The CDR3, as DNA: TGTGCCAGCAGTTCCCCGACAGGATCGGACGAGCAGTACTTC. This codes for CASSSPTGSDEQYF. J is TRBJ2-7 and V is TRBV6-5; TRBD1 might be the D (6 bases). The germline V gene has CDR1 MNHEY and CDR2 SVGAGI. CDR3 size: 14 residues. Trimming pared 4 bases from V and 5 bases from J, leaving 15 bases between.

V usage is TRBV7-9 and J usage is TRBJ1-1; D possibly corresponds to TRBD1 (6 bases). This CDR3 has 13 amino acids. Germline loops: CDR1 SEHNR, CDR2 FQNEAQ (reference sequence). V was shortened by 8 bases and J by 5 bases, with 15 bases between the two germline ends. The CDR3 coding sequence is TGTGCCAGCCTCAGGGGAGGGGAGACTGAAGCTTTCTTT. It is translated as CASLRGGETEAFF.

This clonotype was recorded many times. This chain joins TRBV6-2 or TRBV6-3 and TRBJ2-3, with unresolved D. CDR1 and CDR2 from the germline V gene are MNHEY and SVGEGT. Trimming removed 8 bases from V and 0 bases from J, with 18 bases in between. The CDR3 is 16 amino acids. The CDR3 DNA sequence: TGTGCCAGCTCTCTTCAAGCCGGCTCTAGCACAGATACGCAGTATTTT. Protein: CASSLQAGSSTDTQYF.

This clonotype occurred many times. This sequence joins TRBV7-4 and TRBJ2-3; D is ambiguous. The germline V gene encodes CDR1 SGHVT and CDR2 SQSDAQ. The CDR3 has 13 amino acids. Trimming stripped 3 bases from V and 6 bases from J, with 10 bases between. CDR3 nucleotides: TGTGCCAGCAGCTTTAGGGCCAGGGATACGCAGTATTTT. This sequence encodes CASSFRARDTQYF.

The rearrangement links TRBV12-3 or TRBV12-4 to TRBJ2-1, with a weak D call TRBD2 (5 bases). Trimming cost V 5 bases and J 5 bases, with 19 bases left between them. This CDR3 region has 16 residues. The DNA of the CDR3 is TGTGCCAGCAGTCCCATAGTAGACTACACCCACAATGAGCAGTTCTTC. It translates to CASSPIVDYTHNEQFF.

The chain carries TRBV11-2 and TRBJ2-3; D is unresolved. The CDR3 spans 12 residues. Germline V gene sequence: CDR1 SGHAT, CDR2 FQNNGV. V lost 11 bases to trimming and J lost 3 bases, with 12 bases between them. For the CDR3, the DNA is TGTGCCTCCCGACCCTGGACAGATACGCAGTATTTT. Protein: CASRPWTDTQYF.

V is TRBV9 and J is TRBJ2-1; D not resolved. The CDR3 length is 14 residues. The germline V gene has CDR1 SGDLS and CDR2 YYNGEE. Trimming took off 0 bases at V and 8 bases at J, with 12 bases between the two ends. CDR3 protein: CASSVEPDGDEQFF. The CDR3 DNA follows: TGTGCCAGCAGCGTAGAACCGGATGGTGATGAGCAGTTCTTC. Variable domain in full (rest from reference TRBV9 and TRBJ2-1): DSGVTQTPKHLITATGQRVTLRCSPRSGDLSVYWYQQSLDQGLQFLIQYYNGEERAKGNILERFSAQQFPDLHSELNLSSLELGDSALYFCASSVEPDGDEQFFGPGTRLTVL.

The chain links TRBV11-2 to TRBJ2-4; D possibly corresponds to TRBD2 (5 bases). Germline V lookup: CDR1 SGHAT, CDR2 FQNNGV. V lost 2 bases to trimming and J lost 15 bases, with 23 bases between them. The CDR3 runs to 15 residues. CDR3 coding DNA: TGTGCCAGCAGCTTACCTGGGAGCGTCTTAAAAGGGCTGTACTTC. Its protein is CASSLPGSVLKGLYF.

This clonotype came up a few times. This chain uses TRBV6-8 with TRBJ2-2; a weak D match, TRBD2 (6 bases). CDR3 length equals 16 residues. The V and J ends lost 6 bases and 4 bases respectively, with 18 bases between them. Germline loops: CDR1 MNHGY, CDR2 SAAAGT. The CDR3 protein is CASRELGGVSTGELFF. CDR3 nucleotide sequence: TGTGCCAGCAGGGAATTGGGAGGCGTAAGCACCGGGGAGCTGTTTTTT.

The chain uses TRBV12-3 or TRBV12-4 and TRBJ2-7; 7 bases fit TRBD1. CDR3 length: 14 residues. J lost 4 bases, V lost 3 bases, and 6 bases had no gene match. The CDR3 loop reads CASSLTGKFYEQYF. CDR3 coding DNA: TGTGCCAGCAGTTTGACAGGGAAATTTTACGAGCAGTACTTC.

This clonotype was seen ten or more times. This sequence joins TRBV7-2 and TRBJ1-4; possibly TRBD1 for D (6 bases). Germline-derived CDR1 and CDR2 are SGHTA and FQGNSA. Trimming took 5 bases from V and 5 from J, leaving 12 bases between them. This CDR3 is built from 14 residues. The CDR3 is CASSRGGLNEKLFF. The DNA of the CDR3 is TGTGCCAGCAGCCGAGGGGGGCTAAATGAAAAACTGTTTTTT.

This chain joins TRBV2 and TRBJ1-4; D remains unclear. The CDR3 is 13 residues long. The germline V and J ends were trimmed by 6 bases and 8 bases, with 13 bases remaining between them. Germline V gene sequence: CDR1 SNHLY, CDR2 FYNNEI. CDR3 coding DNA: TGTGCCAGCAGCGCGGATGGGCGGGAAAAACTGTTTTTT. It specifies CASSADGREKLFF.